This T cell receptor (beta chain) was recovered during a study of blood T cell repertoires in COVID-19. Study as a whole: Acute and convalescent COVID-19 specimens originated in the United States, Italy and Spain. T cells, B-cell-depleted T cells, or PBMCs provided the cDNA or gDNA that served as material.

Original processing methods: Quantification of nucleated cells was approximated via reference gene primer amplification. Measured with immunoSEQ multiplex PCR; TCRdb has only the in-frame clones, and not every one. From that table come the V and J calls and clone size; the DNA was used to work out D and trimming. Of about 350,000 clones listed, roughly 87% were seen once; the top ten hold 2.5% to 3%. The CDR3 is 14 amino acids. Trimming at V came to 4 bases and at J to 3 bases, leaving 2 bases not matched to a gene. Germline CDR1 is SNHLY and CDR2 is FYNNEI. Sequenced: PBMCs or T cells enriched from blood (not recorded which). The TCR originated in a woman in her 30s who had recovered from COVID-19. J is TRBJ1-3 and V is TRBV2; the match to TRBD1 covers 8 bases. The DNA for the CDR3 is TGTGCCAGCAGTGTGACAGGGGATGGAAACACCATATATTTT. Translation gives CASSVTGDGNTIYF.